This paragraph reports one T cell receptor beta chain. Its antigen remains unknown. The data belong to a study of cytomegalovirus exposure and HLA in healthy donors. Findings and limits, study-wide: A few V segments could not be told apart, such as TRBV6-2 and TRBV6-3, and were left out.

Germline V gene lookup returns CDR1 SGHTA and CDR2 FQGTGA. This CDR3 contains 15 residues. V dropped 1 base and J dropped 4 bases, with 14 bases sitting between them. A multiplex PCR was run with 60 Vbeta primers and 13 Jbeta primers. TCRdb's copy holds only in-frame clones and misses some; the assay was immunoSEQ multiplex PCR. The sample holds some 180,000 clones; about 85% are singletons and the top ten take 1.1%. Sequencing was performed on PBMCs. The TCR sequence derives from a boy younger than 10 in good health and CMV-seronegative. This sequence joins TRBV7-3 and TRBJ2-7; D perhaps matches TRBD2 (7 bases). The CDR3 DNA is TGTGCCAGCAGCTTAAGAGGGGGGGCCGGTTACGAGCAGTACTTC. It translates to CASSLRGGAGYEQYF.